The clone carrying this T cell receptor (beta chain) was counted many times. Antigen: not known. All patients were treatment-naive before thyroid surgery. CDR3 size: 13 residues. V dropped 4 bases and J dropped 11 bases, with 17 bases sitting between them. The germline gives CDR1 LGHDT, CDR2 YNNKEL (reference sequence). The data stem from a study of metastatic and nonmetastatic thyroid tumors. As for the study in general: Both malignant and benign thyroid patients supplied peripheral blood and tumor or nodule tissue samples, across which the repertoires of these patients were then compared. Overall study findings and caveats: According to reports, the diversity of TCR beta was significantly higher in malignant thyroid tumors than in benign nodules, and this held in both blood and tumor samples.

Per the original methods: Variation in CDR3 across clinicopathological groups served as the basis for constructing a distant-metastasis classifier in papillary thyroid cancer. With MiXCR, TCRdb called clones anew from the PCR reads. TCRdb, rather than the study authors, made the V and J calls. The sample yields around 26,000 clones, under 15% seen once. The origin of this receptor is a female donor with papillary thyroid cancer or a benign thyroid nodule (not recorded which). Some clones in this sample may be carry-over from other donors' samples. This chain uses TRBV3-1 with TRBJ1-1; TRBD1 is a possible D gene (5 bases). The specimen sequenced was blood. CDR3 loop: CASSPSSGEGAFF. CDR3 sequence (DNA): TGTGCCAGCAGCCCTTCCTCGGGCGAGGGGGCTTTCTTT.